This T cell receptor (beta chain) was documented in a study of cytomegalovirus exposure and HLA in healthy donors. Study-wide results and limits: Association of a missense DCLRE1C variant with TCR beta V- and J-gene trimming was reported in a later analysis. Prior analysis indicated that the majority of TCR beta V segments exhibited productivity approximately 90% or approximately 30% of the time.

Concerning this clone itself: The antigen is not known.

Donors consisted of healthy bone marrow donors. While unrecorded immune exposures were likely, the donors were nominally healthy when sampled. 13 Jbeta primers and 60 Vbeta primers were used for the PCR. The data were produced by immunoSEQ multiplex PCR, yet TCRdb's version contains in-frame clones alone and is incomplete. Its table records approximately 96,000 clones. The CDR3 is 17 residues long. The germline CDR1 and CDR2 sequences are MNHEY and SMNVEV (reference sequence). V gave up 5 bases and J gave up 3 bases; unmatched junction bases: 12. V and J are TRBV27 and TRBJ2-2; TRBD1 matches at 7 bases. The clonotype was recovered from a girl aged 5 to 17 in good health and CMV-seropositive. The sample consisted of PBMCs. The CDR3 nucleotides are TGTGCCAGCAGTCCCCTCATTGACAGGGAGCACACCGGGGAGCTGTTTTTT. Amino acid sequence: CASSPLIDREHTGELFF.